These T cell receptor beta chains were read from a single sample in a study of blood T cell repertoires in COVID-19. The method was immunoSEQ multiplex PCR; TCRdb's version includes in-frame clones alone and lacks a portion of them. The data show tens of thousands of clones, with approximately 90% seen just once and 1.6% held by the top ten. The sequenced material came from peripheral blood. Source of these receptors: a man between 60 and 75 years old with acute or convalescent COVID-19. CDR3s include the opening cysteine and the closing phenylalanine or tryptophan. A D gene is named only where the DNA matches it firmly. Not every row has a clone size; where given, it reads once, few, many or a size class.

D gene	V gene	J gene	clone size	CDR3 DNA	CDR3 protein
.	TRBV5-1	TRBJ2-7	.	TGCGCCAGCAGCCCGGGGTGGGAAGAGCAGTACTTC	CASSPGWEEQYF
.	TRBV11-1	TRBJ2-1	once	TGTGCCAGCTCGGGAGTTTTCTCCTACAATGAGCAGTTCTTC	CASSGVFSYNEQFF
.	TRBV20-1	TRBJ1-1	.	TGCAGTGCTAGTGACTACACTGAAGCTTTCTTT	CSASDYTEAFF
.	TRBV11-2	TRBJ2-4	.	TGTGCCAGCAGCTCAGGAGGGAGCAAAAACATTCAGTACTTC	CASSSGGSKNIQYF
.	TRBV19	TRBJ1-1	.	TGTGCCAGTAATGGAGGGCCCATGAACACTGAAGCTTTCTTT	CASNGGPMNTEAFF
TRBD1	TRBV27	TRBJ2-7	.	TGTGCCAGCGCCCCGGGACAGATGGCCTACGAGCAGTACTTC	CASAPGQMAYEQYF
.	TRBV6-2/TRBV6-3	TRBJ1-5	once	TGTGCCAGCAGTTCGGGAGGTGTTAAGCCCCAGCATTTT	CASSSGGVKPQHF
.	TRBV6-5	TRBJ1-4	.	TGTGCCAGCAGAAGCCAGGGGATAGGCGAAAAACTGTTTTTT	CASRSQGIGEKLFF
.	TRBV18	TRBJ1-2	.	TGTGCCAGCTCACCGGAGATCCAAGCTAACTATGGCTACACCTTC	CASSPEIQANYGYTF
.	TRBV5-1	TRBJ1-3	.	TGCGCCAGCAGCACCTTCGGGGGAGATGGAAACACCATATATTTT	CASSTFGGDGNTIYF
.	TRBV4-1	TRBJ1-2	.	TGCGCCAGCAGCCATCCCAAAGCCGGGGTAGCGAGCTACACCTTC	CASSHPKAGVASYTF
.	TRBV5-4	TRBJ2-3	once	TGTGCCAGCAGCCAAAGCTTGGATACGCAGTATTTT	CASSQSLDTQYF
.	TRBV6-2/TRBV6-3	TRBJ1-5	.	TGTGCCAGCAGTTCATCGGGTCTGGCTTCGGGCAATCAGCCCCAGCATTTT	CASSSSGLASGNQPQHF
.	TRBV7-9	TRBJ2-3	.	TGTGCCAGCAGCGTGCAGCTCGGCGGAGATACGCAGTATTTT	CASSVQLGGDTQYF
.	TRBV24-1	TRBJ2-3	.	TGTGCCACCAGTGATTTGGCCAGGGGTACTAGCACAGATACGCAGTATTTT	CATSDLARGTSTDTQYF
.	TRBV11-3	TRBJ2-5	medium-sized	TGTGCCAGCAGCTTAGACTTCCAAGAGACCCAGTACTTC	CASSLDFQETQYF
.	TRBV7-9	TRBJ1-2	.	TGTGCCAGCAGCACCCGACAGGAGGCCTATGGCTACACCTTC	CASSTRQEAYGYTF
TRBD1	TRBV7-2	TRBJ1-2	.	TGTGCCAGCAGCTCCCTTAAGACCCTGGGACAGACGGGCTACACCTTC	CASSSLKTLGQTGYTF
TRBD1	TRBV9	TRBJ1-5	once	TGTGCCAGCAGCGGGACAGGGAGCAATCAGCCCCAGCATTTT	CASSGTGSNQPQHF
.	TRBV5-1	TRBJ2-5	.	TGCGCCAGCAGCTTGTTAGCCAAAGAGACCCAGTACTTC	CASSLLAKETQYF
.	TRBV7-9	TRBJ2-3	.	TGTGCCAGCACCCTCTCAGGCGGGGGCACAGATACGCAGTATTTT	CASTLSGGGTDTQYF
TRBD2	TRBV10-3	TRBJ2-2	.	TGTGCCATCAGTGACCTAGCGGGGGCGAACACCGGGGAGCTGTTTTTT	CAISDLAGANTGELFF
TRBD1	TRBV24-1	TRBJ2-2	.	TGTGCCACCAGTGCTGGGGACAGGGACTCCGGGGAGCTGTTTTTT	CATSAGDRDSGELFF
.	TRBV5-1	TRBJ1-6	.	TGCGCCAGCAGCTTGGACATTTCCCCCTCACCCCTCCACTTT	CASSLDISPSPLHF
TRBD1	TRBV6-5	TRBJ1-2	once	TGTGCCAGCAGCCAAGGGACAGGGGACTCGAGCTACACCTTC	CASSQGTGDSSYTF
TRBD2	TRBV5-4	TRBJ2-1	.	TGTGCCAGCAGCTTATGGACTAGTAATGAGCAGTTCTTC	CASSLWTSNEQFF
.	TRBV5-1	TRBJ2-3	once	TGCGCCAGCAGCCCTTACACCAGCACAGATACGCAGTATTTT	CASSPYTSTDTQYF